The T cell receptor beta chain described here comes from a study of response to subunit inactivated influenza vaccine (dated by TCRdb to 2017 to 2018). With respect to the entire study: Deep quantitative profiling of the T cell receptor repertoire was used in the study to follow responses to a trivalent subunit inactivated influenza vaccine. The investigation overall reported the following: It was suggested by the authors that each seasonal influenza vaccination may recruit only a limited number of new T cells.

The receptor library was made with RT-PCR. Data came from an Illumina HiSeq 2500. TCRdb applied fastp at Q25 and MiXCR to the public reads, then kept only in-frame beta chains. Rows are unified per CDR3 protein, each entry keeping the most common DNA and genes. This sample holds about half a million distinct CDR3 sequences; roughly 23% were observed only once. The biggest ten clones account for 1.5% to 2% of the sample. Remarks on this clonotype: No cognate antigen has been identified for it. Per-base qualities were not stored, and no clone one base away is much larger.

V and J are truncated by 5 bases and 7 bases respectively, leaving an intervening sequence of 13 bases. The germline V gene provides CDR1 KGHDR and CDR2 SFDVKD. From the cysteine through the phenylalanine, the CDR3 covers 14 amino acids. Only CDR3 DNA is held: 42 bases, read in frame from base 1. The receptor's source is a man in his fifties who received an inactivated influenza vaccine. Donor details come from another sample of the same person, matched by shared clones. This chain joins TRBV24-1 to TRBJ2-2; the D gene is unclear. The sequenced sample was CD4+ T cells sorted from PBMCs, obtained about 5 days after vaccination. The nucleotides are TGTGCCACCAGTGCAACTATCTCTGGCGGGGAGCTGTTTTTT. The encoded protein is CATSATISGGELFF.